This TCR beta chain appears in the sequencing data of a study of blood T cell repertoires in COVID-19. Study in general: COVID-19 samples from acute and convalescent phases originated in the United States, Italy and Spain. PBMCs, B-cell-depleted T cells, or T cells provided the cDNA or gDNA that made up the material.

The authors' processing: From reference gene primer amplification, estimates of nucleated cell counts were derived. Assay: immunoSEQ multiplex PCR; the TCRdb copy retains only in-frame clones and omits some. Clonal size and the V and J genes are those of that table, whereas D and trimming came from the DNA. The sample includes 250,000 to 300,000 clones, about 86% of them seen just once. Seattle's enrolled individuals joined amid active infection and were then monitored longitudinally. Trimming at V came to 6 bases and at J to 7 bases, leaving 12 bases not matched to a gene. Germline V CDR1 and CDR2: LGHDT, YNNKEL (reference sequence). This CDR3 is 15 amino acids long.

The clonotype was recovered from a woman under 40 with COVID-19, enrolled during active disease. J is TRBJ2-1 and V is TRBV3-1 (or the pseudogene TRBV3-2); 7 positions match TRBD2. The sample comprised peripheral blood. This chain's CDR3 is CASRGRVTRGNEQFF. The CDR3 DNA reads TGTGCCAGCAGGGGTCGGGTAACGCGGGGGAATGAGCAGTTCTTC.